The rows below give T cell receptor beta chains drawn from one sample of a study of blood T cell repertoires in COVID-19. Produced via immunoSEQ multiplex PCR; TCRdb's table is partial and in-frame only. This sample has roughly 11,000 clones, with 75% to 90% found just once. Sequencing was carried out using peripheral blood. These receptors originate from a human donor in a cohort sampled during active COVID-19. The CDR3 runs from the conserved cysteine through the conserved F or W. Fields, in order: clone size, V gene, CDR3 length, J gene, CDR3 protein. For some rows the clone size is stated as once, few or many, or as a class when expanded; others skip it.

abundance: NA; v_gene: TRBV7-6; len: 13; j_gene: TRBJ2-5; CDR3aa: CASSPGTPPTQYF
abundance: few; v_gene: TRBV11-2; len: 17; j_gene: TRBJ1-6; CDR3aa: CASSDGTGVDYNSPLHF
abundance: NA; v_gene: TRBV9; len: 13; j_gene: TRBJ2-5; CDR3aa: CASSVGPEETQYF
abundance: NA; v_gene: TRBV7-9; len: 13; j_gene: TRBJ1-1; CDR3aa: CASSRQGETEAFF
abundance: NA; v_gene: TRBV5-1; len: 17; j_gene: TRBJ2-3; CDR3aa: CASSFDLGREGRDTQYF
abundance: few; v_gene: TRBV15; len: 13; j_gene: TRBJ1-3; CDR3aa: CATSRASFGTIYF
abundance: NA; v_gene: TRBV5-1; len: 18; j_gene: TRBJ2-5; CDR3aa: CASSLRMGLAGEQETQYF
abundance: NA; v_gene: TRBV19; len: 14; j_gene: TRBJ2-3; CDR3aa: CASRRGGRNDTQYF
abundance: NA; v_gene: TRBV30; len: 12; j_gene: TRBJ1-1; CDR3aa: CAWSVLLPKAFF
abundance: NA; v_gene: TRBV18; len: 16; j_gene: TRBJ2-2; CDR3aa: CASSPPSGANTGELFF
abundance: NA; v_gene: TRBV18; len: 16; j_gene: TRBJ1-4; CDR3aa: CASSTQGARENEKLFF
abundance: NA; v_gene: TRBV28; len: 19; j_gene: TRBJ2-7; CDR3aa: CASSLGAIVGREYSYEQYF
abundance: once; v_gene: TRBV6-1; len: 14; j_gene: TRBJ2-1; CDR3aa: CASSAAGGYNEQFF
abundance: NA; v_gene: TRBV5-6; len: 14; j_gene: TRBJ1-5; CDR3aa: CASSEVGSNQPQHF
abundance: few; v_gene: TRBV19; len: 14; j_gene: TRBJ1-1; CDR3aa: CASSIGGGTTEAFF
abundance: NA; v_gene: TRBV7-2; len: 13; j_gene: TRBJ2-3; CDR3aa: CASCRQVTDTQYF